The rows below give T cell receptor beta chains drawn from one sample of a study of technical replicates of blood from a handful of donors. Libraries were prepared by immunoSEQ multiplex PCR; TCRdb keeps only in-frame clonotypes and omits some of them. This table holds around 63,000 clones, 95% to 98% found once. The sequenced material came from T cells isolated from PBMCs. The receptors shown here come from a human donor in good health. CDR3s include the opening cysteine and the closing phenylalanine or tryptophan. Each record gives: D gene, V gene, J gene, clone size, CDR3 protein, CDR3 DNA. The D gene is left open where the match is weak. Clone size is not always given. Where it is, it says once, few, many or a class for expanded clones.

D: TRBD1; V: TRBV15; J: TRBJ2-6; size: -; CDR3: CATSRQDREGLIYSGANVLTF; DNA: TGTGCCACCAGCAGACAGGACAGGGAAGGGCTGATTTATTCTGGGGCCAACGTCCTGACTTTC
D: -; V: TRBV9; J: TRBJ2-7; size: -; CDR3: CASSVAPGHSYEQYF; DNA: TGTGCCAGCAGCGTAGCCCCGGGACACTCCTACGAGCAGTACTTC
D: TRBD1; V: TRBV6-1; J: TRBJ1-5; size: once; CDR3: CASSDRVHQPQHF; DNA: TGTGCCAGCAGCGACAGGGTACATCAGCCCCAGCATTTT
D: -; V: TRBV6-6; J: TRBJ1-2; size: -; CDR3: CASSYPWGDYGYTF; DNA: TGTGCCAGCAGTTATCCGTGGGGAGACTATGGCTACACCTTC
D: -; V: TRBV30; J: TRBJ1-6; size: -; CDR3: CAWQWQEDSPLHF; DNA: TGTGCCTGGCAATGGCAGGAAGATTCACCCCTCCACTTT
D: -; V: TRBV18; J: TRBJ2-3; size: -; CDR3: CASSQATGQGTQYF; DNA: TGTGCCAGCTCCCAAGCGACGGGTCAAGGCACGCAGTATTTT
D: -; V: TRBV6-1; J: TRBJ1-1; size: -; CDR3: CASSESGLTEAFF; DNA: TGTGCCAGCAGTGAATCAGGTTTGACTGAAGCTTTCTTT
D: TRBD2; V: TRBV30; J: TRBJ2-1; size: -; CDR3: CAWSSGLARYNEQFF; DNA: TGTGCCTGGAGTTCTGGACTAGCGCGCTACAATGAGCAGTTCTTC
D: TRBD1; V: TRBV18; J: TRBJ2-1; size: -; CDR3: CASSTGVSSYNEQFF; DNA: TGTGCCAGCTCGACAGGGGTAAGCTCCTACAATGAGCAGTTCTTC
D: -; V: TRBV15; J: TRBJ1-5; size: -; CDR3: CATSRSGQHYQPQHF; DNA: TGTGCCACCAGCAGATCTGGACAGCACTATCAGCCCCAGCATTTT
D: -; V: TRBV30; J: TRBJ1-3; size: -; CDR3: CAWMQINTIYF; DNA: TGTGCCTGGATGCAGATAAACACCATATATTTT
D: -; V: TRBV29-1; J: TRBJ1-5; size: once; CDR3: CSVEWNSGQPQHF; DNA: TGCAGCGTTGAGTGGAATAGCGGTCAGCCCCAGCATTTT
D: TRBD2; V: TRBV5-5; J: TRBJ2-7; size: -; CDR3: CASRLRGFEQYF; DNA: TGTGCCAGCAGGCTGCGGGGGTTCGAGCAGTACTTC
D: -; V: TRBV5-1; J: TRBJ2-7; size: -; CDR3: CASSFRGGGYEQYF; DNA: TGCGCCAGCAGCTTCAGAGGGGGTGGCTACGAGCAGTACTTC
D: TRBD1; V: TRBV29-1; J: TRBJ2-1; size: -; CDR3: CSAESYNPGQGTNEQFF; DNA: TGCAGCGCAGAAAGTTATAATCCGGGACAGGGAACCAATGAGCAGTTCTTC
D: -; V: TRBV12-5; J: TRBJ1-1; size: -; CDR3: CASGLVLGAVNTEAFF; DNA: TGTGCTAGTGGTTTGGTACTTGGAGCGGTGAACACTGAAGCTTTCTTT
D: -; V: TRBV7-7; J: TRBJ2-5; size: -; CDR3: CASSSYGLGETQYF; DNA: TGTGCCAGCAGCTCATACGGTCTCGGGGAGACCCAGTACTTC
D: TRBD1; V: TRBV11-2; J: TRBJ2-3; size: -; CDR3: CASSDLRTGEADTQYF; DNA: TGTGCCAGCAGCGACCTACGGACAGGGGAGGCAGATACGCAGTATTTT